These T cell receptor beta chains were read from a single sample in a study of blood T cell repertoires in COVID-19. The protocol was immunoSEQ multiplex PCR, while the TCRdb copy is restricted to in-frame clones and leaves out a portion. The sample shows some 180,000 clones, about four fifths of them seen only once. Sequenced sample: peripheral blood. These receptors were taken from a man aged 55-75 years with acute or convalescent COVID-19. The CDR3 runs from the conserved cysteine through the conserved F or W. The D gene is left open where the match is weak. Expanded clones are given a class, and other clones once, few, many or no size at all.

j_gene,d_gene,v_gene,abundance,CDR3nt,CDR3aa
TRBJ2-3,NA,TRBV20-1,NA,TGCAGTGCTAGTGAATTCTCCGATACGCAGTATTTT,CSASEFSDTQYF
TRBJ1-3,NA,TRBV6-5,few,TGTGCCAGCAGCTCAGACAGAAACTCTGGAAACACCATATATTTT,CASSSDRNSGNTIYF
TRBJ2-1,TRBD2,TRBV19,once,TGTGCCAGTAGTATCCGACTAGCGGGAGGGTTATTGGTCTTCGACAATGAGCAGTTCTTC,CASSIRLAGGLLVFDNEQFF
TRBJ1-5,NA,TRBV10-1,NA,TGCGCCAGCAGTGAGTCGAGGAGGGCGGCCCAGCATTTT,CASSESRRAAQHF
TRBJ1-2,TRBD1,TRBV30,NA,TGTGCCTGGAGTAAACCTCACAGGGGGCACGGGCGGGGCTACACCTTC,CAWSKPHRGHGRGYTF
TRBJ1-2,NA,TRBV9,once,TGTGCCAGCAGCGTAGGAGGACAGTCGAGCTTGGGCTACACCTTC,CASSVGGQSSLGYTF
TRBJ2-1,TRBD2,TRBV19,NA,TGTGCCAGTAGTACTTTAGCGGGAGGACCGAATGAGCAGTTCTTC,CASSTLAGGPNEQFF
TRBJ2-1,NA,TRBV10-3,NA,TGTGCCATCACCCCCAGGGTAAACAACAATGAGCAGTTCTTC,CAITPRVNNNEQFF
TRBJ2-3,TRBD2,TRBV6-4,NA,TGTGCCAGCAGTGACGGCGGGAGATCTACGCAGTATTTT,CASSDGGRSTQYF
TRBJ2-2,TRBD1,TRBV5-6,NA,TGTGCCAGCAGCCGATACGGGACAGGGGTCAACACCGGGGAGCTGTTTTTT,CASSRYGTGVNTGELFF
TRBJ1-1,NA,TRBV2,NA,TGTGCCAGCATAGAGGGTGGGTTGAACACTGAAGCTTTCTTT,CASIEGGLNTEAFF
TRBJ2-1,NA,TRBV18,NA,TGTGCCAGCCTGGTCGAGAATGAGCAGTTCTTC,CASLVENEQFF
TRBJ2-3,TRBD1,TRBV5-1,NA,TGCGCCAGCAGCGCGACTCAGGGGGCGACAGATACGCAGTATTTT,CASSATQGATDTQYF
TRBJ2-1,TRBD2,TRBV6-2/TRBV6-3,NA,TGTGCCAGCAGCTCTCTAGCGGTAGAGTCCTACAATGAGCAGTTCTTC,CASSSLAVESYNEQFF
TRBJ2-3,TRBD2,TRBV18,NA,TGTGCCAGCTCACCACCTAGCGGGAGGGGGATCGGTACGCAGTATTTT,CASSPPSGRGIGTQYF
TRBJ1-2,NA,TRBV6-2/TRBV6-3,NA,TGTGCCAGCAGCCCACAGTATGGCTACACCTTC,CASSPQYGYTF
TRBJ2-7,TRBD1,TRBV7-3,NA,TGTGCCAGCAGCTACTTCCCAGGGGGCTCCTACGAGCAGTACTTC,CASSYFPGGSYEQYF
TRBJ1-1,TRBD1,TRBV27,NA,TGTGCCAGCAGTTTGGACAGGGCTAGCACTGAAGCTTTCTTT,CASSLDRASTEAFF
TRBJ1-4,TRBD1,TRBV7-9,NA,TGTGCCAGCAGCGCTGGACAGGGGGAGGAAAAACTGTTTTTT,CASSAGQGEEKLFF
TRBJ2-7,TRBD2,TRBV2,few,TGTGCCAGCAGTAGGACTAGCGGGAGTCTTACCTACGAGCAGTACTTC,CASSRTSGSLTYEQYF
TRBJ1-6,NA,TRBV2,NA,TGTGCCAGCAGTCAGGACAGAGCCTATAATTCACCCCTCCACTTT,CASSQDRAYNSPLHF
TRBJ1-2,TRBD1,TRBV5-8,NA,TGTGCCAGCAGCCCGACTCGACAGGGAGGTCGAGGCTACACCTTC,CASSPTRQGGRGYTF
TRBJ2-2,NA,TRBV21-1,NA,TGTGCCAGCAGCAAAGCGGCTAGCGGGAGGACGAACACCGGGGAGCTGTTTTTT,CASSKAASGRTNTGELFF
TRBJ2-6,TRBD1,TRBV19,NA,TGTGCCAGTAGGGACAGGGTTAAACTGGGGGCCAACGTCCTGACTTTC,CASRDRVKLGANVLTF
TRBJ2-3,TRBD2,TRBV7-2,NA,TGTGCCAGCAGCCTATATACTAGCGGGGGCACAGATACGCAGTATTTT,CASSLYTSGGTDTQYF
TRBJ2-1,TRBD2,TRBV6-1,NA,TGTGCCAGCATTCAAGCGGGGGGGCTTAAATTGAATGAGCAGTTCTTC,CASIQAGGLKLNEQFF
TRBJ1-1,NA,TRBV19,NA,TGTGCCAGTAGTATTCAGGGAGGGGGAGCTTTCTTT,CASSIQGGGAFF
TRBJ1-3,NA,TRBV9,NA,TGTGCCAGCAGCGTAGACCCCAGCACCATATATTTT,CASSVDPSTIYF